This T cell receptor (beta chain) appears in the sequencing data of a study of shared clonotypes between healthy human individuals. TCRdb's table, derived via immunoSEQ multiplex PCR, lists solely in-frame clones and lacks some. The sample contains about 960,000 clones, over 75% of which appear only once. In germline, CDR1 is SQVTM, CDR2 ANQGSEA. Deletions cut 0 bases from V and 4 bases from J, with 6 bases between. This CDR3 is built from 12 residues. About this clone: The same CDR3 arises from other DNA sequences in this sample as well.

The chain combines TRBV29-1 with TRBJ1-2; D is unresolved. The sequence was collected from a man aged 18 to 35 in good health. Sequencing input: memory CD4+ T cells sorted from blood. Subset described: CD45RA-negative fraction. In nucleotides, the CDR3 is TGCAGCGTTGAAGAGGCAGGCTATGGCTACACCTTC. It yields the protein CSVEEAGYGYTF.